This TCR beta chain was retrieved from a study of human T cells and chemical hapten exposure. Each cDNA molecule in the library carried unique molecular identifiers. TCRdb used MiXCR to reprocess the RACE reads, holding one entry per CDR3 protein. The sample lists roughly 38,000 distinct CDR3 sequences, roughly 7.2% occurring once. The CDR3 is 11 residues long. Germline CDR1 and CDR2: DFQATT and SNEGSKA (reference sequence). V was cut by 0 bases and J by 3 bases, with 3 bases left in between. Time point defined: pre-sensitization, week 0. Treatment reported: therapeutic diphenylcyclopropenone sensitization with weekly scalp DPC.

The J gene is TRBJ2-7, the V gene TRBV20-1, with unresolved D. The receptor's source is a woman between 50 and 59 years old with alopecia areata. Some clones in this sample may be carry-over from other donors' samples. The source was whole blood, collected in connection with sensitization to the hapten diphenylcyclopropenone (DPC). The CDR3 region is CSARDNYEQYF. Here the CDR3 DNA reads TGCAGTGCTAGAGATAACTACGAGCAGTACTTC.